The rows below give T cell receptor beta chains drawn from one sample of a study of shared T cell receptors in the human thymus. Sequencing used immunoSEQ multiplex PCR; TCRdb keeps in-frame clones, though not all of them. This sample has about 380,000 clones, with around 95% found just once. Sequenced: thymocytes. The receptor source for this set is a human donor. Each CDR3 is given without its conserved first and last residue. Rows may omit the clone size; those that give it use once, few, many or a size class.

j_call: TRBJ2-5
v_call: TRBV15
clone_size: few
cdr3_aa: ATSRDQGVRETQY

j_call: TRBJ2-2
v_call: TRBV7-9
clone_size: -
cdr3_aa: ASSWDGNTGELF

j_call: TRBJ2-7
v_call: TRBV29-1
clone_size: -
cdr3_aa: SVEDLTEDSCTYEQY

j_call: TRBJ2-3
v_call: TRBV27
clone_size: -
cdr3_aa: ASSLEGQRTTGSTDTQY

j_call: TRBJ2-3
v_call: TRBV13
clone_size: -
cdr3_aa: ASSLDSGRPQPTDTQY

j_call: TRBJ2-2
v_call: TRBV27
clone_size: -
cdr3_aa: ASSFLENTGELF

j_call: TRBJ1-2
v_call: TRBV5-6
clone_size: -
cdr3_aa: ASSLRDRGRGYT

j_call: TRBJ2-7
v_call: TRBV11-2
clone_size: -
cdr3_aa: ASSSPGGAGLVSSYEQY

j_call: TRBJ2-1
v_call: TRBV7-2
clone_size: -
cdr3_aa: ASSLVGIREPLVNEQF

j_call: TRBJ1-4
v_call: TRBV9
clone_size: -
cdr3_aa: ASSVYSRPEATNEKLF

j_call: TRBJ2-1
v_call: TRBV9
clone_size: -
cdr3_aa: ASSAAGAYNEQF

j_call: TRBJ2-7
v_call: TRBV29-1
clone_size: -
cdr3_aa: SVGGVSEQY

j_call: TRBJ2-7
v_call: TRBV14
clone_size: -
cdr3_aa: ASSHTSGTGDPYEQY

j_call: TRBJ1-1
v_call: TRBV5-4
clone_size: -
cdr3_aa: ATAQIFPPEAF

j_call: TRBJ2-6
v_call: TRBV14
clone_size: -
cdr3_aa: ASSQNTDYSGANVLT

j_call: TRBJ2-7
v_call: TRBV19
clone_size: -
cdr3_aa: ASSMGQKAMPEQY

j_call: TRBJ2-1
v_call: TRBV7-2
clone_size: -
cdr3_aa: ASSLDSRVRYNEQF

j_call: TRBJ1-1
v_call: TRBV5-6
clone_size: -
cdr3_aa: ASSLALGNRHDRTEAF

j_call: TRBJ2-7
v_call: TRBV27
clone_size: once
cdr3_aa: ASSSLGLAGSYEQY

j_call: TRBJ1-3
v_call: TRBV5-6
clone_size: -
cdr3_aa: ASSGRGTHENTIY

j_call: TRBJ2-1
v_call: TRBV5-1
clone_size: -
cdr3_aa: ASSISGRAHNEQF

j_call: TRBJ2-1
v_call: TRBV5-6
clone_size: -
cdr3_aa: ASSLASGAGEQF

j_call: TRBJ2-7
v_call: TRBV4-3
clone_size: -
cdr3_aa: ASSQDLLWEQY

j_call: TRBJ2-7
v_call: TRBV28
clone_size: few
cdr3_aa: ASSATGRGTYEQY

j_call: TRBJ1-5
v_call: TRBV28
clone_size: -
cdr3_aa: ASSWKGGINQPQH

j_call: TRBJ1-1
v_call: TRBV28
clone_size: -
cdr3_aa: ASSYSPPLDAF

j_call: TRBJ2-7
v_call: TRBV28
clone_size: -
cdr3_aa: ASSLRTGPYEQY

j_call: TRBJ2-7
v_call: TRBV27
clone_size: -
cdr3_aa: ASSGAGAGGRNEQY

j_call: TRBJ2-3
v_call: TRBV27
clone_size: -
cdr3_aa: ASSPSWGESTDTQY

j_call: TRBJ2-1
v_call: TRBV7-3
clone_size: -
cdr3_aa: ASSSYRFSYNEQF

j_call: TRBJ2-1
v_call: TRBV28
clone_size: -
cdr3_aa: ASRGRSGRSYNEQF

j_call: TRBJ1-1
v_call: TRBV7-9
clone_size: -
cdr3_aa: ASSLQGAQAF

j_call: TRBJ1-1
v_call: TRBV28
clone_size: -
cdr3_aa: ASRSQGKRNTEAF

j_call: TRBJ1-1
v_call: TRBV2
clone_size: -
cdr3_aa: ASRRPDKAF

j_call: TRBJ1-1
v_call: TRBV30
clone_size: -
cdr3_aa: AWTDTEAF

j_call: TRBJ2-1
v_call: TRBV10-3
clone_size: -
cdr3_aa: AISEAGLAVYNEQF

j_call: TRBJ1-2
v_call: TRBV7-9
clone_size: once
cdr3_aa: ASSLAKSVTNYGYT

j_call: TRBJ2-1
v_call: TRBV6-4
clone_size: -
cdr3_aa: ASSSGTSGRDEQF

j_call: TRBJ2-7
v_call: TRBV11-2
clone_size: -
cdr3_aa: ASSLAAGKYYEQY

j_call: TRBJ2-7
v_call: TRBV19
clone_size: -
cdr3_aa: ATRLAGGRSSYEQY

j_call: TRBJ2-6
v_call: TRBV4-1
clone_size: once
cdr3_aa: ASSQAPELAGAIAGANVLT

j_call: TRBJ2-5
v_call: TRBV5-8
clone_size: -
cdr3_aa: ASSGFWGETQY

j_call: TRBJ1-4
v_call: TRBV28
clone_size: -
cdr3_aa: ASSGGLGDEKLF

j_call: TRBJ2-7
v_call: TRBV27
clone_size: -
cdr3_aa: ASSLSFPSAYEQY

j_call: TRBJ2-1
v_call: TRBV28
clone_size: -
cdr3_aa: ASSFLPLVGNEQF